These 11 T cell receptor beta chains were sequenced from one sample in a study of blood T cell repertoires in COVID-19. The assay was immunoSEQ multiplex PCR, and TCRdb's table has in-frame clones only and misses some. The sample holds 190,000 or so clones, about nine tenths seen once. The sequenced sample was PBMCs or T cells enriched from blood (not recorded which). Receptor source: a man aged 18-30 years with acute COVID-19.

The chain has TRBV14 and TRBJ1-4; D is unclear. The CDR3 loop spans 14 amino acids. The germline V gene has CDR1 SGHDN and CDR2 FVKESK. V was pared by 4 bases and J by 8 bases, with 14 bases between. The CDR3 nucleotides are TGTGCCAGCAGCCGCGGATACGGAGGGGAAAAACTGTTTTTT. This gives the protein CASSRGYGGEKLFF.

The gene calls are TRBV11-2 and TRBJ2-7; 8 bases line up with TRBD2. Germline CDR1 is SGHAT and CDR2 is FQNNGV. V trimming: 2 bases; J trimming: 5 bases; junction bases outside the gene matches: 8. The CDR3 is 15 amino acids. CDR3 loop: CASSLRSGSSNEQYF. In DNA form, the CDR3 reads TGTGCCAGCAGCTTACGAAGCGGGAGTTCCAACGAGCAGTACTTC.

The chain couples TRBV6-2 or TRBV6-3 to TRBJ1-2, with 12 bases matching TRBD1. V dropped 1 base and J dropped 6; count of bases not matched to a gene: 6. Germline-derived CDR1 and CDR2 are MNHEY and SVGEGT. The length of the CDR3 is 16 residues. The CDR3 DNA is TGTGCCAGCAGTTACTATGCCGGGACAGGGGGCAATGGCTACACCTTC. Translated: CASSYYAGTGGNGYTF.

V is TRBV24-1 and J is TRBJ2-1, with 16 bases fitting TRBD2. This CDR3 contains 19 residues. Germline V CDR1 and CDR2: KGHDR, SFDVKD. V trimming: 2 bases; J trimming: 7 bases; junction bases outside the gene matches: 10. The CDR3: CATSDSRGLAGGPGNEQFF. The CDR3 nucleotides are TGTGCCACCAGTGATTCCCGGGGACTAGCGGGAGGGCCTGGGAATGAGCAGTTCTTC.

V usage is TRBV4-3 and J usage is TRBJ2-1; a weak D match, TRBD2 (6 bases). The CDR3 totals 14 residues. Germline loops: CDR1 LGHNA, CDR2 YSLEER. The ends were cut back, 1 base at V and 7 bases at J, with 11 bases in the middle. The CDR3 sequence is CASSQVGAGNEQFF. In DNA, the CDR3 is TGCGCCAGCAGCCAAGTCGGAGCGGGTAATGAGCAGTTCTTC.

This clone came up a few times. This chain's CDR3 is CASPRTGENTEAFF. The CDR3 nucleotides read TGTGCCAGCCCGAGGACAGGTGAAAACACTGAAGCTTTCTTT. This chain uses TRBV28 with TRBJ1-1; 7 bases line up with TRBD1. The length of the CDR3 is 14 residues. From germline, CDR1 is MDHEN and CDR2 SYDVKM. V lost 8 bases and J lost 2; bases outside the gene matches: 8.

This clone was seen more than once but under ten times. The J gene is TRBJ1-5, the V gene TRBV21-1; the table names TRBD1, a call not compared with the DNA. TRBV21-1 is shown as a pseudogene. The CDR3 covers 17 residues. CDR3 coding DNA: TGTGCCAGCAGGACCGGGACAGGGAGGAGAGGCAATCAGCCCCAGCATTTT. Translated, it gives CASRTGTGRRGNQPQHF.

J is TRBJ2-7 and V is TRBV4-1; 7 bases are a match to TRBD1. J was trimmed by 3 bases and V by 2 bases; bases with no gene match: 7. Looked up from germline, CDR1 is MGHRA and CDR2 is YSYEKL. The CDR3 loop spans 15 amino acids. CDR3 coding DNA: TGCGCCAGCAGCCAAATACAGGGGTATTACTACGAGCAGTACTTC. This translates into CASSQIQGYYYEQYF.

This rearrangement joins TRBV19 to TRBJ1-4; 9 nucleotides align to TRBD1. Trimming at V came to 11 bases and at J to 2 bases, leaving 3 bases not matched to a gene. This CDR3 region has 13 residues. Germline V lookup: CDR1 LNHDA, CDR2 SQIVND (reference sequence). The CDR3 bases are TGTGCCGCCGGGACAGGGACTAATGAAAAACTGTTTTTT. Residues: CAAGTGTNEKLFF.

This clone was detected a few times. The rearrangement joins TRBV27 to TRBJ2-3; 7 nucleotides line up with TRBD2. The V and J ends lost 2 bases and 0 bases, in that order; junction bases with no gene match: 5. The CDR3 runs 16 residues. Germline V gives CDR1 MNHEY, CDR2 SMNVEV (reference sequence). The CDR3 region is CASSLLGTTSTDTQYF. The CDR3 nucleotides are TGTGCCAGCAGTTTACTGGGGACTACTAGCACAGATACGCAGTATTTT.

A word on this clone: One end of the junction does not line up with germline, which may come from a read error. The chain recombines TRBV7-7 with TRBJ2-1; TRBD2 agrees at 13 bases. CDR1 is SSHAT and CDR2 is FNYEAQ in the germline V gene (reference sequence). This CDR3 spans 15 amino acids. The CDR3 DNA follows: TGTGCTAGCAGCCCCGGGACTAGCGGGACCCATGAGCAGTTCTTC. Encoded protein: CASSPGTSGTHEQFF.